The 2 T cell receptor beta chains reported below all come from one sample, sequenced in a study of OX40 agonist ivuxolimab in advanced cancers. The receptor library was made with the immunoSEQ multiplex PCR assay. TCRdb took over this immuneACCESS table, retaining in-frame rearrangements with V and J assigned. Such tables are incomplete; in checked studies, under half of the missing clones stem from an unresolved V gene, and the remainder is unexplained. Counted in this sample were 35,000 to 55,000 clones; around 94% of them appeared once. Of the sample, approximately 9.9% falls within the top ten clones. The sample consisted of CD4+ or CD8+ T cells sorted from blood, taken in a trial of the OX40 agonist ivuxolimab. The source is an adult with an advanced solid tumor such as melanoma, head and neck, liver or kidney cancer.

The V gene is TRBV2, the J gene TRBJ1-4, with 11 bases aligning to TRBD1. The CDR3 is 16 amino acids. Germline loops: CDR1 SNHLY, CDR2 FYNNEI. Trimming took 7 bases from V and 3 from J; bases not matched to a gene: 7. CDR3 sequence (DNA): TGTGCCAGCACTGGGGACAGGGGGATGTCTAATGAAAAACTGTTTTTT. The encoded protein is CASTGDRGMSNEKLFF.

The J gene is TRBJ2-7, the V gene TRBV14, with D possibly being TRBD1 or TRBD2 (5 bases each). This CDR3 spans 12 amino acids. Germline values: CDR1 SGHDN, CDR2 FVKESK. V was clipped by 3 bases and J by 5 bases, with 8 bases between them. CDR3 protein: CASSQGVNEQYF. CDR3 sequence (DNA): TGTGCCAGCAGCCAGGGGGTCAACGAGCAGTACTTC.